The rows below give T cell receptor beta chains drawn from one sample of a study of T cell responses to AZD1222 COVID-19 vaccine. Only in-frame clones appear in the TCRdb table, and some are missing; sequencing was by immunoSEQ multiplex PCR. The table lists roughly 150,000 clones, roughly 92% of them singletons. This material consisted of peripheral blood, taken 28 days after the second AZD1222 dose. The receptors were gathered from an adult who received the AZD1222 COVID-19 vaccine. The CDR3 runs from the conserved cysteine through the conserved F or W. Fields, in order: J gene, D gene, clone size, V gene, CDR3 DNA, CDR3 protein. A D gene is named only where the DNA matches it firmly. Some rows mark clone size as missing; the rest say once, few, many or name a class of expanded clone.

j_gene: TRBJ2-5
d_gene: -
abundance: few
v_gene: TRBV6-1
CDR3nt: TGTGCCAGCAGTGAAGGCCGGGACTGGGGAGGAGAGACCCAGTACTTC
CDR3aa: CASSEGRDWGGETQYF

j_gene: TRBJ2-1
d_gene: TRBD2
abundance: -
v_gene: TRBV7-2
CDR3nt: TGTGCCAGCAGCTTAGCCGGACTAGCCGTTTCCTACAATGAGCAGTTCTTC
CDR3aa: CASSLAGLAVSYNEQFF

j_gene: TRBJ2-7
d_gene: -
abundance: -
v_gene: TRBV29-1
CDR3nt: TGCAGCGTTGGGGTGGCTCTTAGCTCCTACGAGCAGTACTTC
CDR3aa: CSVGVALSSYEQYF

j_gene: TRBJ1-2
d_gene: -
abundance: -
v_gene: TRBV7-9
CDR3nt: TGTGCCAGCACTCCTGGGGGGGAAACTAACTATGGCTACACCTTC
CDR3aa: CASTPGGETNYGYTF

j_gene: TRBJ1-6
d_gene: TRBD1
abundance: -
v_gene: TRBV5-1
CDR3nt: TGCGCCAGCAGCTTGAGTGGACAGGGCCCTTCACCCCTCCACTTT
CDR3aa: CASSLSGQGPSPLHF

j_gene: TRBJ1-5
d_gene: -
abundance: -
v_gene: TRBV9
CDR3nt: TGTGCCAGCAGCCCTCGCGCAGGGGTGAATCAGCCCCAGCATTTT
CDR3aa: CASSPRAGVNQPQHF

j_gene: TRBJ1-6
d_gene: -
abundance: once
v_gene: TRBV7-9
CDR3nt: TGTGCCAGCAGCAAAAACAGGGAGCCTAATTCACCCCTCCACTTT
CDR3aa: CASSKNREPNSPLHF

j_gene: TRBJ1-5
d_gene: -
abundance: -
v_gene: TRBV15
CDR3nt: TGTGCCACCAGCAGAGACTTAGAAGGGAGGGCGGGTCAGCCCCAGCATTTT
CDR3aa: CATSRDLEGRAGQPQHF

j_gene: TRBJ2-3
d_gene: TRBD1
abundance: -
v_gene: TRBV2
CDR3nt: TGTGCCAGCAGGGATTACCGGGACAGGGGCGGGGGAGATACGCAGTATTTT
CDR3aa: CASRDYRDRGGGDTQYF

j_gene: TRBJ2-2
d_gene: -
abundance: -
v_gene: TRBV27
CDR3nt: TGTGCCAGCAGTTTTACGCAGGGGACCGGGGAGCTGTTTTTT
CDR3aa: CASSFTQGTGELFF

j_gene: TRBJ1-3
d_gene: -
abundance: -
v_gene: TRBV12-3/TRBV12-4
CDR3nt: TGTGCCAGCAGCCCATCTTCCGGAAACACCATATATTTT
CDR3aa: CASSPSSGNTIYF

j_gene: TRBJ2-1
d_gene: TRBD2
abundance: -
v_gene: TRBV7-9
CDR3nt: TGTGCCAGCAGCTTAGTTAGCGGGCCTCGGAATGAGCAGTTCTTC
CDR3aa: CASSLVSGPRNEQFF

j_gene: TRBJ1-1
d_gene: -
abundance: -
v_gene: TRBV29-1
CDR3nt: TGCAGCGTTGAAGCTTTGGCGGGAGGCATGAACACTGAAGCTTTCTTT
CDR3aa: CSVEALAGGMNTEAFF

j_gene: TRBJ1-1
d_gene: TRBD1
abundance: -
v_gene: TRBV5-6
CDR3nt: TGTGCCAGCAAGGGACAGGGGTTCACTGAAGCTTTCTTT
CDR3aa: CASKGQGFTEAFF

j_gene: TRBJ2-7
d_gene: TRBD2
abundance: -
v_gene: TRBV9
CDR3nt: TGTGCCAGCAGCGTAGGCCTAGCGGGAGGTATCCCTCCCTACGAGCAGTACTTC
CDR3aa: CASSVGLAGGIPPYEQYF

j_gene: TRBJ1-2
d_gene: -
abundance: -
v_gene: TRBV27
CDR3nt: TGTGCCAGCAGTTCAGGGCTGGGCCAGGATACCTTC
CDR3aa: CASSSGLGQDTF

j_gene: TRBJ1-1
d_gene: TRBD1
abundance: -
v_gene: TRBV6-5
CDR3nt: TGTGCCAGCAGTCCCCCTACACAGGGGGCCACTGAAGCTTTCTTT
CDR3aa: CASSPPTQGATEAFF

j_gene: TRBJ2-2
d_gene: TRBD1
abundance: -
v_gene: TRBV7-3
CDR3nt: TGTGCCAGCAGCTCCCCGGGACAGGGGGCTACCGGGGAGCTGTTTTTT
CDR3aa: CASSSPGQGATGELFF

j_gene: TRBJ1-2
d_gene: TRBD1
abundance: -
v_gene: TRBV27
CDR3nt: TGTGCCAGCAGTTACGGGACAGGGGCTGCCTATGGCTACACCTTC
CDR3aa: CASSYGTGAAYGYTF

j_gene: TRBJ1-5
d_gene: -
abundance: -
v_gene: TRBV4-1
CDR3nt: TGCGCCAGCAGCCAAGATCGGAGGAGTCAGCCCCAGCATTTT
CDR3aa: CASSQDRRSQPQHF

j_gene: TRBJ2-2
d_gene: TRBD1
abundance: -
v_gene: TRBV7-3
CDR3nt: TGTGCCAGCAGCCGGACAGGAAACACCGGGGAGCTGTTTTTT
CDR3aa: CASSRTGNTGELFF

j_gene: TRBJ1-1
d_gene: -
abundance: -
v_gene: TRBV14
CDR3nt: TGTGCCAGCAGCCCCCAGGGCAGACCGAACACTGAAGCTTTCTTT
CDR3aa: CASSPQGRPNTEAFF

j_gene: TRBJ1-2
d_gene: -
abundance: -
v_gene: TRBV7-9
CDR3nt: TGTGCCAGCAGCTTAGGTTCACGAGATGGCTACACCTTC
CDR3aa: CASSLGSRDGYTF

j_gene: TRBJ2-3
d_gene: -
abundance: -
v_gene: TRBV18
CDR3nt: TGTGCCAGCTCATCCGCTCGACTAGATACGCAGTATTTT
CDR3aa: CASSSARLDTQYF

j_gene: TRBJ2-3
d_gene: -
abundance: -
v_gene: TRBV7-9
CDR3nt: TGTGCCAGCAGCTTACGTACTAGCACAGATACGCAGTATTTT
CDR3aa: CASSLRTSTDTQYF

j_gene: TRBJ1-2
d_gene: TRBD1
abundance: -
v_gene: TRBV10-3
CDR3nt: TGTGCCATCAGTGAGACCGGGACAGGGCACTATGGCTACACCTTC
CDR3aa: CAISETGTGHYGYTF

j_gene: TRBJ1-2
d_gene: TRBD1
abundance: -
v_gene: TRBV7-6
CDR3nt: TGTGCCAGCAGCCTTGGACAGGGCCCAACTAACTATGGCTACACCTTC
CDR3aa: CASSLGQGPTNYGYTF